Presented here are 19 T cell receptor beta chains from one specimen sequenced in a study of early T cells in non-severe SARS-CoV-2 infection. TCRdb reprocessed the 5' RACE reads with MiXCR, giving one entry per CDR3 protein. The table records around 83,000 distinct CDR3 sequences, 10% of them present only once. The input for sequencing was whole blood, taken at baseline. The receptors come from an adult who was a healthcare worker with PCR-confirmed SARS-CoV-2 infection or an uninfected control (not recorded which).

This clonotype was seen a few times. This chain links TRBV3-1 with TRBJ2-7; 11 bases are shared with TRBD2. CDR3 length equals 16 residues. Unmatched junction bases numbered 6, after V lost 3 bases and J lost 2 bases. Germline CDR1 LGHDT, CDR2 YNNKEL (reference sequence). CDR3 in DNA: TGTGCCAGCAGCCAGACGCCGGGACTAGCGGCCTACGAGCAGTACTTC. Protein product: CASSQTPGLAAYEQYF.

This clonotype showed up just a few times. V usage is TRBV4-1 and J usage is TRBJ2-5; maybe TRBD2 (5 bases). Deletions cut 4 bases from V and 0 bases from J, with 15 bases between. CDR3 size: 16 residues. CDR1 is MGHRA and CDR2 is YSYEKL in the germline V gene. The DNA for the CDR3 is TGCGCCAGCAGCCTTAGACTAAGACAAAACCAAGAGACCCAGTACTTC. It codes for CASSLRLRQNQETQYF.

This chain joins TRBV27 and TRBJ2-2; 11 bases match TRBD2. The CDR3 spans 16 residues. In germline, CDR1 is MNHEY, CDR2 SMNVEV (reference sequence). Unmatched junction bases numbered 4, after V lost 3 bases and J lost 4 bases. As DNA, the CDR3 is TGTGCCAGCAGTTTCAGACTAGCGGGAAGCACCGGGGAGCTGTTTTTT. This sequence encodes CASSFRLAGSTGELFF.

This clonotype has ten or more counts. The chain has TRBV24-1 and TRBJ2-2; D gene uncertain. The germline CDR1 and CDR2 sequences are KGHDR and SFDVKD. Trimming cost V 1 base and J 8 bases, with 4 bases left between them. The CDR3 has 12 residues. The CDR3 region is CATSDFKGELFF. The CDR3 DNA follows: TGTGCCACCAGTGATTTCAAGGGGGAGCTGTTTTTT.

The J gene is TRBJ2-7, the V gene TRBV28, with 8 bases aligning to TRBD2. V shed 2 bases and J 3 bases; nucleotides not matched to a gene: 3. Germline CDR1 is MDHEN and CDR2 is SYDVKM. The CDR3 loop spans 14 amino acids. The CDR3 protein is CASSLTSGLYEQYF. The CDR3 coding sequence is TGTGCCAGCAGTTTAACTAGCGGACTCTACGAGCAGTACTTC.

As regards this clonotype: No DNA is shown, since the ends of the CDR3 on it are uncertain; the CDR3 is the one TCRdb lists. The chain joins TRBV12-3 or TRBV12-4 to TRBJ2-6. The CDR3 contains 14 residues when both ends are counted. The CDR3 loop reads CASSFGSGANVLIF.

This clonotype was recorded many times. The rearrangement links TRBV2 to TRBJ2-1; D gene ambiguous. CDR1 is SNHLY, CDR2 FYNNEI, per germline. Trimming removed 8 bases from V and 6 bases from J, with 17 bases in between. This CDR3 has 14 amino acids. The CDR3 loop is CASGKEDSTNEQFF. CDR3 sequence (DNA): TGTGCCAGCGGAAAGGAAGACTCGACCAATGAGCAGTTCTTC.

This clonotype occurred a few times. The rearrangement joins TRBV5-1 to TRBJ2-3; D possibly uses TRBD1 or TRBD2 (6 bases each). Per germline, CDR1 SGHRS and CDR2 YFSETQ. Trimming took 2 bases from V and 4 from J, leaving 11 bases between them. This CDR3 spans 14 amino acids. CDR3: CASSLGGSPDTQYF. Written as DNA, the CDR3 is TGCGCCAGCAGCTTAGGGGGGAGCCCAGATACGCAGTATTTT.

This clonotype was detected ten times or more. The genes are TRBV5-6 and TRBJ2-6; D might be TRBD2 (7 bases). V was pared by 3 bases and J by 4 bases, with 20 bases between. The CDR3 has 18 amino acids. Per germline, CDR1 SGHDT and CDR2 YYEEEE. The CDR3 loop reads CASSSALGRGPGANVLTF. In nucleotides, the CDR3 is TGTGCCAGCAGCTCCGCCTTGGGGCGGGGGCCAGGGGCCAACGTCCTGACTTTC.

In this sample, this clonotype turned up many times. The V call is TRBV27, the J call TRBJ2-1, with D uncertain. From germline, CDR1 is MNHEY and CDR2 SMNVEV (reference sequence). V lost 2 bases, J lost 0 bases, and 11 bases lay in between. The CDR3 has 16 residues. CDR3 sequence (DNA): TGTGCCAGCAGTTTAATGTCGTTTAGCTCCTACAATGAGCAGTTCTTC. Translation: CASSLMSFSSYNEQFF.

This clonotype was observed at least ten times. The gene calls are TRBV20-1 and TRBJ2-1, with a tentative D call TRBD2 (6 bases). The CDR3 runs 15 residues. Germline CDR1 is DFQATT and CDR2 is SNEGSKA (reference sequence). V shed 2 bases and J shed 2 bases, with 13 bases lying between them. The CDR3 bases are TGCAGTGCTAGACCACTTAGCGGAACCTACAATGAGCAGTTCTTC. Translated: CSARPLSGTYNEQFF.

A single count supports this clonotype. The rearrangement uses TRBV4-1 and TRBJ1-4; the match to TRBD1 covers 9 bases. This CDR3 spans 16 amino acids. Trimming at V came to 4 bases and at J to 5 bases, leaving 8 bases not matched to a gene. CDR1 and CDR2 (germline): MGHRA, YSYEKL. CDR3 sequence (DNA): TGCGCCAGCAGCCCACCTACCGGGACAGGGAATGAAAAACTGTTTTTT. Translation gives CASSPPTGTGNEKLFF.

The chain joins TRBV19 to TRBJ1-4; 7 bases agree with TRBD1. The CDR3 length is 14 residues. V lost 6 bases to trimming and J lost 7 bases; unmatched junction nucleotides: 8. Germline V gene lookup returns CDR1 LNHDA and CDR2 SQIVND (reference sequence). The CDR3 DNA reads TGTGCCAGTAGCCCGACAGGGAGCCGTGAAAAACTGTTTTTT. Amino acids: CASSPTGSREKLFF.

The chain links TRBV12-3 or TRBV12-4 to TRBJ2-2; 10 bases match TRBD2. J gave up 3 bases and V 5 bases, and 6 bases lay outside the gene matches. The CDR3 length is 16 residues. The CDR3 loop is CASSPGLAYHTGELFF. The DNA for the CDR3 is TGTGCCAGCAGTCCGGGACTAGCGTACCACACCGGGGAGCTGTTTTTT.

This clonotype was counted only a few times. This rearrangement joins TRBV5-1 to TRBJ2-1; D gene ambiguous. The ends were cut back, 0 bases at V and 0 bases at J, with 10 bases in the middle. The CDR3 length is 16 residues. Germline V lookup: CDR1 SGHRS, CDR2 YFSETQ. The CDR3 region has the DNA TGCGCCAGCAGCTTGGAGGGTAGGAGCTCCTACAATGAGCAGTTCTTC. Translated: CASSLEGRSSYNEQFF.

This clonotype was counted a few times. V usage is TRBV12-3 or TRBV12-4 and J usage is TRBJ1-2; 9 bases agree with TRBD1. CDR3 length: 13 residues. V shed 6 bases and J 8 bases; nucleotides not matched to a gene: 7. As DNA, the CDR3 is TGTGCCAGCAGAGAACAGGGGGCTAGAGGCTACACCTTC. Residues: CASREQGARGYTF.

The chain combines TRBV4-1 with TRBJ2-1; D is unclear. Germline V lookup: CDR1 MGHRA, CDR2 YSYEKL. The CDR3 has 16 residues. Trimming left V 1 base short and J 4 bases short, with 14 bases between. The CDR3: CASSQGPEERYNEQFF. CDR3 DNA: TGCGCCAGCAGCCAAGGGCCGGAAGAGCGTTACAATGAGCAGTTCTTC.

This clonotype occurred many times. The chain employs TRBV20-1 and TRBJ2-5, with 7 bases lining up with TRBD1. Trimming at V came to 4 bases and at J to 2 bases, leaving 7 bases not matched to a gene. In germline, CDR1 is DFQATT, CDR2 SNEGSKA (reference sequence). This CDR3 comprises 14 residues. Here the CDR3 DNA reads TGCAGTGCTATGGACAGGTTAACACAAGAGACCCAGTACTTC. This translates into CSAMDRLTQETQYF.

This clonotype was found a few times. The chain has TRBV9 and TRBJ2-7; 12 nucleotides align to TRBD2. The J segment lost 6 bases and the V segment lost 6 bases, leaving 7 bases of the junction unmatched. CDR1 and CDR2 from the germline V gene are SGDLS and YYNGEE. This CDR3 contains 14 residues. The chain's CDR3 is CASTPGTSGFEQYF. CDR3 nucleotides: TGTGCCAGCACCCCCGGGACTAGCGGGTTCGAGCAGTACTTC.